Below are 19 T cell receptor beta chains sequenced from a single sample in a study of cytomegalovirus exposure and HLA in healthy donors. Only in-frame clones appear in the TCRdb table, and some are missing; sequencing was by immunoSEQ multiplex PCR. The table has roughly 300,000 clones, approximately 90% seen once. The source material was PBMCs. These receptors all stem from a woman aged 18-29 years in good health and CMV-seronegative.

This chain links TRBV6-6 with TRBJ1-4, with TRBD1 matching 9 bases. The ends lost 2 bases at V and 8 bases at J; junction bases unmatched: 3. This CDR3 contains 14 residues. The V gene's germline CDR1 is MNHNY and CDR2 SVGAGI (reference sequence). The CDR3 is CASSYRTGEEKLFF. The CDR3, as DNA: TGTGCCAGCAGTTACCGGACAGGGGAGGAAAAACTGTTTTTT.

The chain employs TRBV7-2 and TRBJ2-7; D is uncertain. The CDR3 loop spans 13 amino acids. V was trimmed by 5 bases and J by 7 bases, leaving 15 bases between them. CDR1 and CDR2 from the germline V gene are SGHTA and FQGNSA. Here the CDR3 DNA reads TGTGCCAGCAGCAACATTGCCTCCGGGGAGCAGTACTTC. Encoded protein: CASSNIASGEQYF. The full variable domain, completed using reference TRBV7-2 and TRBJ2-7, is GAGVSQSPSNKVTEKGKDVELRCDPISGHTALYWYRQSLGQGLEFLIYFQGNSAPDKSGLPSDRFSAERTGGSVSTLTIQRTQQEDSAVYLCASSNIASGEQYFGPGTRLTVT.

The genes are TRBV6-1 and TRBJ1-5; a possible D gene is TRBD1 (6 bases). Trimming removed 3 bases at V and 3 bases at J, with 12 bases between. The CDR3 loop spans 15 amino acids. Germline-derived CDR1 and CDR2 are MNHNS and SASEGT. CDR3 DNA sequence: TGTGCCAGCAGTGAGCTGTCAGGGGACAATCAGCCCCAGCATTTT. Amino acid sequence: CASSELSGDNQPQHF.

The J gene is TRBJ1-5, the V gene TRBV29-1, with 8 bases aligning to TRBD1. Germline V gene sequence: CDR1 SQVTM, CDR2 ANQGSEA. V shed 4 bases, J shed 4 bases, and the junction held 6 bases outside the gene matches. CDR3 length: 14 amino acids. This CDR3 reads CSVVFGQGNQPQHF. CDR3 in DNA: TGCAGCGTTGTTTTTGGACAGGGTAATCAGCCCCAGCATTTT.

This chain's CDR3 is CASNPGDSGANVLTF. Here the CDR3 DNA reads TGTGCCAGCAACCCCGGGGATTCTGGGGCCAACGTCCTGACTTTC. This chain uses TRBV9 with TRBJ2-6; a weak D match, TRBD2 (5 bases). V lost 6 bases and J 1 base, leaving 11 bases between the germline ends. The length of the CDR3 is 15 residues. The germline V gene encodes CDR1 SGDLS and CDR2 YYNGEE.

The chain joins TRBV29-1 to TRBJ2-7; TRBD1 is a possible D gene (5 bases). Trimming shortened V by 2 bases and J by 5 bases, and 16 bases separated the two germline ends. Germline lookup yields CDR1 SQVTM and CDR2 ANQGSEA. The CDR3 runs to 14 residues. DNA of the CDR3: TGCAGCGTTGAAAAGGACACGGCGACGGACGAGCAGTACTTC. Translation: CSVEKDTATDEQYF.

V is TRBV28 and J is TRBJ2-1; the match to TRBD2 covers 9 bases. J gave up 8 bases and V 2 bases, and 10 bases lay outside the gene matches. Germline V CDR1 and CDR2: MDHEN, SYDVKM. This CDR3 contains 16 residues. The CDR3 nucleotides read TGTGCCAGCAGTTTAGGAAGTGCGGGAGGGCCGGATGAGCAGTTCTTC. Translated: CASSLGSAGGPDEQFF.

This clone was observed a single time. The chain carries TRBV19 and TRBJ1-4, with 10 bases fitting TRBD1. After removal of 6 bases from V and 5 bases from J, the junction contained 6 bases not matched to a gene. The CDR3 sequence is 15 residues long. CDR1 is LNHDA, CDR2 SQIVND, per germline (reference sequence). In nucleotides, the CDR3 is TGTGCCAGTAGCCCCCTGGGACAGGGGAATGAAAAACTGTTTTTT. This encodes CASSPLGQGNEKLFF.

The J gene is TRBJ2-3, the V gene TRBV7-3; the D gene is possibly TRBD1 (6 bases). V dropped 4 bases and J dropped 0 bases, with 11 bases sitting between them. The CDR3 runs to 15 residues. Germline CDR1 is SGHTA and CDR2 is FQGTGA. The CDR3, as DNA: TGTGCCAGCAGCTACACAGGGTCTAGCACAGATACGCAGTATTTT. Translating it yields CASSYTGSSTDTQYF.

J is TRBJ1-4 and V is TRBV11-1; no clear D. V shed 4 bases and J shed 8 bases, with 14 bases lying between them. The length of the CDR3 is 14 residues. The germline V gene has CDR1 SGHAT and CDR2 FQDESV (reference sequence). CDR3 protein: CASSYLQHSEKLFF. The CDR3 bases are TGTGCCAGCAGCTACCTCCAACATTCGGAAAAACTGTTTTTT.

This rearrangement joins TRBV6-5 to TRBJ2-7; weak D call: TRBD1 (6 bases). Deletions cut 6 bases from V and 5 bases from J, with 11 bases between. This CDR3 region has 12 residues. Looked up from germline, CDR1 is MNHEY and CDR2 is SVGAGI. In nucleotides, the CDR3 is TGTGCCAGCAGCCACCGACAGGACGAGCAGTACTTC. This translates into CASSHRQDEQYF.

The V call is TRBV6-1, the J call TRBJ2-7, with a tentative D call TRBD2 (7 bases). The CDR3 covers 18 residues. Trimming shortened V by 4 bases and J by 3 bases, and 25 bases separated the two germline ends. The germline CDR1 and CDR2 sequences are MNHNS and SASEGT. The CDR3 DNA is TGTGCCAGCAGTGTAGTCGTATGGGGGGGCGGCCCTCACTACGAGCAGTACTTC. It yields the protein CASSVVVWGGGPHYEQYF.

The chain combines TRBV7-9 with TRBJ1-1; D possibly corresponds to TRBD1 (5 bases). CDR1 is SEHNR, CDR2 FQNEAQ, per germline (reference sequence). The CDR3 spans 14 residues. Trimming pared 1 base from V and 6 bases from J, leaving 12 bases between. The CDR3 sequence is CASSLGGGTPEAFF. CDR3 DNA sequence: TGTGCCAGCAGCTTAGGCGGAGGGACGCCTGAAGCTTTCTTT.

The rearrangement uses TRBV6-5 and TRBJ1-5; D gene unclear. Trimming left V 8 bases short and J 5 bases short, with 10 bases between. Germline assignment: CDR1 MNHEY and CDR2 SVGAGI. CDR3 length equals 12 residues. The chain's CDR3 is CASLSPDQPQHF. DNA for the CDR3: TGTGCCAGCCTCTCCCCGGATCAGCCCCAGCATTTT.

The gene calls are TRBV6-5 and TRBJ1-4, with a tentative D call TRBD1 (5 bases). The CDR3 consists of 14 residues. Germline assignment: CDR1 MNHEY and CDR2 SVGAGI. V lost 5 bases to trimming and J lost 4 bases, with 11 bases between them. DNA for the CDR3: TGTGCCAGCAGTCTCGCAGGGATTAATGAAAAACTGTTTTTT. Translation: CASSLAGINEKLFF.

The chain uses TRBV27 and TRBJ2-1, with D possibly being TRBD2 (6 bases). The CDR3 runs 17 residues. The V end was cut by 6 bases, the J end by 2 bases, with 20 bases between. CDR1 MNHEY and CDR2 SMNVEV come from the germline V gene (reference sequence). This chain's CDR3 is CASSFGGAGMTYNEQFF. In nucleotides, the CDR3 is TGTGCCAGCAGCTTTGGAGGGGCCGGGATGACCTACAATGAGCAGTTCTTC.

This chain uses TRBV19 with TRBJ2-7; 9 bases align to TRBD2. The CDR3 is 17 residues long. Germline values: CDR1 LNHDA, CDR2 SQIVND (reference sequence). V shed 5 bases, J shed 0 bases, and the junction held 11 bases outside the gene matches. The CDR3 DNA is TGTGCCAGTAGTTTAATGGGGACTAGCCGCTACTCCTACGAGCAGTACTTC. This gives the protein CASSLMGTSRYSYEQYF.

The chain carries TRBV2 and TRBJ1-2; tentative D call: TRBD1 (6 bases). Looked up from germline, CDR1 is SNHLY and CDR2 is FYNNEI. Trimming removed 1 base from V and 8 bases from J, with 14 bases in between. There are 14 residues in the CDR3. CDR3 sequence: CASSEEVTGSGYTF. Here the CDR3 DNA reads TGTGCCAGCAGTGAAGAAGTTACAGGGAGCGGCTACACCTTC.

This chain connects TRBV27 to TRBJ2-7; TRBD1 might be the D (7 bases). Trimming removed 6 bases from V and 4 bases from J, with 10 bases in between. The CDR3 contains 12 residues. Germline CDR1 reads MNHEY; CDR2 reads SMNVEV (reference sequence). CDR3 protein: CASSRGAYEQYF. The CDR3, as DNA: TGTGCCAGCAGCAGGGGGGCGTACGAGCAGTACTTC.